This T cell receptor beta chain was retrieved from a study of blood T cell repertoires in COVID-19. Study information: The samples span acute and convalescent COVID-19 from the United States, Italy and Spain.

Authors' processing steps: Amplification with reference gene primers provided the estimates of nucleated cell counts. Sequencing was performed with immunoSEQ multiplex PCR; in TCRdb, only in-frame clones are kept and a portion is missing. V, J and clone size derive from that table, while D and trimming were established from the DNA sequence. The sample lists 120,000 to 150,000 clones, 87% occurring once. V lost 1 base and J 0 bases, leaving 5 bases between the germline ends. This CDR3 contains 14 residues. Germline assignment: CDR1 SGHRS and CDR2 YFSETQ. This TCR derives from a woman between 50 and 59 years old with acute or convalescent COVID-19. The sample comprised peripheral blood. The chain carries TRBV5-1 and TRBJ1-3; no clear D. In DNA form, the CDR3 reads TGCGCCAGCAGCTTGACATTCTCTGGAAACACCATATATTTT. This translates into CASSLTFSGNTIYF.